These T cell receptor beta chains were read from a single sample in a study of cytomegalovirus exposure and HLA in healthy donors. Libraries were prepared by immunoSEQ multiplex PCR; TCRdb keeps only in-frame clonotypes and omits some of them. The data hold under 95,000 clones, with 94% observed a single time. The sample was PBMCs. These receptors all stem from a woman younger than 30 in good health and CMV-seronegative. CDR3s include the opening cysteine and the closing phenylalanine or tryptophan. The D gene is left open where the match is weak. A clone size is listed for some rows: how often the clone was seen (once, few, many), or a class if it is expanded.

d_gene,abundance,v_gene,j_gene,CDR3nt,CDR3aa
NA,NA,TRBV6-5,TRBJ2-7,TGTGCCAGCAGTTACTCGAGAGGCTACGAGCAGTACTTC,CASSYSRGYEQYF
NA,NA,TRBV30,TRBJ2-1,TGTGCCTGGAGTCTCGGGGTGGCCAGATACAATGAGCAGTTCTTC,CAWSLGVARYNEQFF
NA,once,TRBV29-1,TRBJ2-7,TGCAGCGTTGAAAAGGCGGAGAGCTCCTACGAGCAGTACTTC,CSVEKAESSYEQYF
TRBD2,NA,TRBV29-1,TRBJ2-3,TGCAGCGTACATAAAGCGGGGGGGCTAGATACGCAGTATTTT,CSVHKAGGLDTQYF
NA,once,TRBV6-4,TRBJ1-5,TGTGCCAGCAGTGAAGCCCCTACGAATCAGCCCCAGCATTTT,CASSEAPTNQPQHF
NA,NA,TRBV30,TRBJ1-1,TGTGCCTGGAGTGGGCTTTTCTCTGAAGCTTTCTTT,CAWSGLFSEAFF
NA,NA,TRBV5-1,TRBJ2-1,TGCGCCAGCAGCCACGGTCCTGACTCCTACAATGAGCAGTTCTTC,CASSHGPDSYNEQFF
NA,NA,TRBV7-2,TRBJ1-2,TGTGCCAGCAGCTTAGCAGTAGACTATGGCTACACCTTC,CASSLAVDYGYTF
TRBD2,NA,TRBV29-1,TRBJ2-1,TGCAGCGTTGAATCCGGACTAGCGGCCTACAATGAGCAGTTCTTC,CSVESGLAAYNEQFF
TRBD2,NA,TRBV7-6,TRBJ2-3,TGTGCCAGCAGCGGGACTAGCGGGAGAGCAGATACGCAGTATTTT,CASSGTSGRADTQYF
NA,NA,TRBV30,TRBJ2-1,TGTGCCTGGAGTGTACTTAGAGTCAATGAGCAGTTCTTC,CAWSVLRVNEQFF